The clone carrying this T cell receptor (beta chain) was recorded once. These data come from a study of blood T cell repertoires in COVID-19. Overall study: Samples taken during acute and convalescent COVID-19 were collected in the United States, Italy and Spain.

Sequencing was performed with immunoSEQ multiplex PCR; in TCRdb, only in-frame clones are kept and a portion is missing. Among fewer than 250,000 clones listed, 65% to 90% were seen once. This CDR3 is 14 amino acids long. The trim removed 6 bases at V and 0 bases at J, leaving 1 base unmatched. The germline gives CDR1 MNHEY, CDR2 SVGAGI. The clonotype was recovered from a woman between 40 and 55 years old with acute COVID-19. Sequenced material: PBMCs or T cells enriched from blood (not recorded which). The chain links TRBV6-5 to TRBJ2-3, with 9 bases identical to TRBD1. CDR3 in DNA: TGTGCCAGCAGGACAGGGGGAAGCACAGATACGCAGTATTTT. Translated: CASRTGGSTDTQYF.